The 9 T cell receptor beta chains below all came from one sample that was sequenced in a study of beta chain features in type 1 diabetes. What was sequenced were expressed TCRB transcripts, since all of the isolated RNA had been reverse transcribed. The table came from immunoSEQ multiplex PCR; TCRdb's copy has only in-frame clones and leaves some out. This sample has 330,000 or so clones, with around 19% found just once. Sequenced material: naive CD4+ T cells from blood. The receptors were sampled from a woman under 30 in good health.

CDR3 nucleotide sequence: TGCGCCAGCAGCCCGTCGGGACAGGGGGCCACTGAAGCTTTCTTT. Amino acids: CASSPSGQGATEAFF. V gene TRBV5-1 combines with J gene TRBJ1-1, with 12 positions matching TRBD1. CDR1 and CDR2 from the germline V gene are SGHRS and YFSETQ. Trimming at V came to 4 bases and at J to 4 bases, leaving 5 bases not matched to a gene. The CDR3 consists of 15 residues.

This clone was seen a few times. The chain is built from TRBV4-3 and TRBJ2-7; D may be TRBD2 (6 bases). CDR3 length equals 13 residues. Germline V gene sequence: CDR1 LGHNA, CDR2 YSLEER. V was cut by 3 bases and J by 7 bases, with 13 bases left in between. The CDR3 reads CASSHRPGGEQYF. The CDR3 region has the DNA TGCGCCAGCAGCCACCGCCCCGGGGGAGAGCAGTACTTC.

The chain couples TRBV30 to TRBJ2-1; TRBD1 is a possible D gene (6 bases). The CDR3 is made up of 14 amino acids. Trimming left V 2 bases short and J 7 bases short, with 15 bases between. The germline V gene encodes CDR1 GTSNPN and CDR2 SVGIG (reference sequence). The CDR3 DNA sequence: TGTGCCTGGAGTTCCTGGGGGCTGGGTAATGAGCAGTTCTTC. Its protein product is CAWSSWGLGNEQFF. Full variable domain (remainder filled in from reference TRBV30 and TRBJ2-1): SQTIHQWPATLVQPVGSPLSLECTVEGTSNPNLYWYRQAAGRGLQLLFYSVGIGQISSEVPQNLSASRPQDRQFILSSKKLLLSDSGFYLCAWSSWGLGNEQFFGPGTRLTVL.

This clone was picked up a small number of times. The rearrangement uses TRBV7-2 and TRBJ2-3; possible D gene TRBD1, 5 bases. The CDR3 is 13 residues long. Trimming left V 4 bases short and J 4 bases short, with 9 bases between. Germline V gene sequence: CDR1 SGHTA, CDR2 FQGNSA. The CDR3 is CASSWTQSDTQYF. DNA for the CDR3: TGTGCCAGCAGCTGGACACAATCAGATACGCAGTATTTT.

In its sample, this clone was seen a few times. The chain has TRBV2 and TRBJ1-2, with 9 positions matching TRBD1. J gave up 7 bases and V 9 bases, and 6 bases lay outside the gene matches. In germline, CDR1 is SNHLY, CDR2 FYNNEI. The CDR3 extends over 12 amino acids. For the CDR3, the DNA is TGTGCCAGTTCGGACAGGGGCTCTGGCTACACCTTC. This gives the protein CASSDRGSGYTF.

There are a few counts of this clone. The CDR3 spells CASDQGMSNQPQHF. CDR3 in DNA: TGTGCCAGTGATCAGGGTATGAGCAATCAGCCCCAGCATTTT. The chain joins TRBV6-1 to TRBJ1-5; possibly TRBD1 for D (5 bases). The CDR3 consists of 14 residues. V dropped 9 bases and J dropped 1 base, with 13 bases sitting between them. The germline gives CDR1 MNHNS, CDR2 SASEGT.

The chain employs TRBV5-1 and TRBJ2-3; 7 positions agree with TRBD2. Germline assignment: CDR1 SGHRS and CDR2 YFSETQ. The ends lost 4 bases at V and 2 bases at J; junction bases unmatched: 7. The CDR3 contains 15 residues. The CDR3 DNA is TGCGCCAGCAGCCGGACTAGAGGTAACACAGATACGCAGTATTTT. This gives the protein CASSRTRGNTDTQYF.

J is TRBJ2-5 and V is TRBV9; possibly TRBD2 for D (5 bases). The germline gives CDR1 SGDLS, CDR2 YYNGEE. The CDR3 is 15 residues long. V was shortened by 2 bases and J by 1 base, with 12 bases between the two germline ends. The CDR3 region is CASSVGASPQETQYF. The CDR3 bases are TGTGCCAGCAGCGTGGGCGCTAGCCCCCAAGAGACCCAGTACTTC.

The chain joins TRBV11-2 to TRBJ2-1; possible D gene TRBD2, 5 bases. This CDR3 region has 11 residues. Trimming stripped 6 bases from V and 9 bases from J, with 9 bases between. Germline V gene sequence: CDR1 SGHAT, CDR2 FQNNGV. The CDR3 region has the DNA TGTGCCAGCAGATTCGGGGTTGAGCAGTTCTTC. It specifies CASRFGVEQFF.